This TCR beta chain comes out of a study of T cells in Graves' hyperthyroidism and ophthalmopathy (dated by TCRdb to about 2019). At the level of the whole study: Peripheral blood was collected at initial diagnosis, before any treatment. A discovery cohort of 95 to 100 patients, 43 with Graves' ophthalmopathy and 55 to 60 with stable Graves' hyperthyroidism, was used to find distinguishing TCR V-J signatures. Prospective prediction of ophthalmopathy was tested in an independent validation cohort of 18 to 20 hyperthyroidism patients and some 17 patients who later progressed to ophthalmopathy. The roughly 94 discovery patients were randomly divided into training and test sets at a 7:3 ratio. In several Graves' hyperthyroidism patients, the study also compared T-cell repertoires from thyroid tissue with T-cell repertoires from blood. After sampling, hyperthyroidism patients received methimazole starting at 30 mg daily, and ophthalmopathy patients received high-dose intravenous methylprednisolone. The paper reports TCR Vbeta CDR3 sequencing of roughly 140 peripheral blood samples: under 45 ophthalmopathy, 70 to 85 hyperthyroidism and around 17 progressor patients. Paper-wide results and their limitations: Ophthalmopathy was separated from stable hyperthyroidism by a 13 V-J signature model, with about 86% sensitivity and roughly 81% specificity obtained in cross-validation and 80%/75% obtained in testing. Sample size was not statistically predetermined, and investigators were not blinded to group allocation. Most expanded thyroid clonotypes (frequency above 0.001) were also detected in blood, a finding suggesting that blood repertoires may reflect thyroid immune responses. During validation, the model predicted progression to ophthalmopathy a median of around 7 months ahead of onset, with more than 55% sensitivity and 72.22% specificity.

Stable Graves' hyperthyroidism was defined as the absence of progression to ophthalmopathy over 18 months of follow-up. Hyperthyroidism patients were newly diagnosed, with disease duration under 2 months, and aged 18 to 65 years. Patients with uncontrolled infections, other autoimmune diseases, pregnancy or lactation were excluded. Diagnoses were based on clinical symptoms, serum thyroxine and TRAb, thyroid ultrasound and orbital computed tomography. Ficoll-Paque density gradient centrifugation was used to isolate PBMCs from around 10 ml of fresh peripheral blood. Total RNA was extracted using Trizol reagent, and RNA quality was assessed on an Agilent 2100 Bioanalyzer. TCR beta CDR3 regions were amplified from RNA transcripts. The TCR CDR3 was subjected to a first round of RT-PCR using the HTBI primer set and the Qiagen OneStep RT-PCR kit. The libraries were constructed in a second round of multiplex PCR and then size-selected and purified. The libraries were sequenced on an Illumina HiSeq2000 using paired-end 100 bp reads. On the study's bioinformatics: SOAPnuke was used to process the raw data, throwing out any read that contained adapters or uncalled bases, had a mean Phred below 15, or lacked an exact constant-primer or identifier match. COPE v1.2.5 was used to merge high-quality paired reads, and clonotypes were defined as unique nucleotide sequences. Clonotypes were aligned to IMGT TRBV, TRBD and TRBJ reference segments using MiTCR v1.1. Only V-J combinations with frequency above 0.0001, covering about 99% of repertoires, were analysed. The TCS score was defined as F50 (clonal expansion) divided by E x V (chaos), with BLOSUM62-based TCRdist calculated between CDR3 peptides within each V-J. Welch's t-statistics and random forest reduced around 510 V-J features to roughly 13, which were used in a naive Bayes classifier (R e1071). Thyroid-blood repertoire similarity was quantified with the Morisita-Horn index. Using fastp trimming at Q25 and MiXCR clonotype assembly, TCRdb reanalyzed the public sequencing data and kept in-frame beta chains. Records with the same CDR3 protein are collapsed into one entry carrying the most frequent genes and DNA. The V and J calls reflect TCRdb's pipeline rather than the authors' work. The sample data list 750,000 to 950,000 distinct CDR3 sequences, and roughly 40% of these were observed just once. The biggest ten clones account for around 9.3% of the sample.

A remark on this clonotype: Its antigen has not been determined. This may stem from a read error, because a much larger clone lies one nucleotide away. This likely comes from a read error, as the CDR3 has no conserved phenylalanine or tryptophan at its end.

Material for sequencing was blood. The origin of this receptor is a man younger than 30 with Graves' hyperthyroidism.

The bases are TGTGCCAGCACCGAAAGAGGGATGGTGAACACTGAAGCTTTCATT. Its protein reads: CASTERGMVNTEAFI. The chain employs TRBV11-1 and TRBJ1-1; the D gene is not confidently resolved. CDR1 and CDR2 (SGHAT, FQDESV) derive from the germline V gene (reference sequence). V is pared back by 7 bases and J by 0 bases, with 15 bases lying between the germline termini. The CDR3 totals 15 residues, both ends included. Solely the CDR3 DNA is kept, with 45 bases framed from the first base.